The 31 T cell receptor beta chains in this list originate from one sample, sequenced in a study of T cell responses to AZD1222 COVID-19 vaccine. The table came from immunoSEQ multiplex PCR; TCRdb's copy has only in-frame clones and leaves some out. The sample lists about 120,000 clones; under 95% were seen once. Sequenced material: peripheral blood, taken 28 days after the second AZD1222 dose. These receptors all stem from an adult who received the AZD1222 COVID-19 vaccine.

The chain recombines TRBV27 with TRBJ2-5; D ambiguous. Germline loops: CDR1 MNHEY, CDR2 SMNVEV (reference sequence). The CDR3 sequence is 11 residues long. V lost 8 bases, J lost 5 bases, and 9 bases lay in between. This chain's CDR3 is CASSDGETQYF. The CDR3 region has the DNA TGTGCCAGCTCAGACGGGGAGACCCAGTACTTC.

DNA for the CDR3: TGCGCCAGCAGCTTGGTAGGCGAACAGGGGGACGGCTACACCTTC. It is translated as CASSLVGEQGDGYTF. The chain links TRBV5-1 to TRBJ1-2; 8 nucleotides align to TRBD1. V lost 0 bases to trimming and J lost 8 bases; unmatched junction nucleotides: 9. Germline CDR1 is SGHRS and CDR2 is YFSETQ. The CDR3 loop spans 15 amino acids.

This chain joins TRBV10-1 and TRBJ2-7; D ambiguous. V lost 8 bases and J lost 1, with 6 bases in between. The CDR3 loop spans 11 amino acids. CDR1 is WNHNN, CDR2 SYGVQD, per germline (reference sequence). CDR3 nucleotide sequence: TGCGCCAGCGGAAGTTCCTACGAGCAGTACTTC. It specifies CASGSSYEQYF.

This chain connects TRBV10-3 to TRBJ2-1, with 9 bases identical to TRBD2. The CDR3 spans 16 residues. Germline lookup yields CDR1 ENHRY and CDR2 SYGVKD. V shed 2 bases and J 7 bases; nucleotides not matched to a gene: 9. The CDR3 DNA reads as TGTGCCATCAGTGAGGGGGAGCTAGCGGGGAGAAATGAGCAGTTCTTC. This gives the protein CAISEGELAGRNEQFF.

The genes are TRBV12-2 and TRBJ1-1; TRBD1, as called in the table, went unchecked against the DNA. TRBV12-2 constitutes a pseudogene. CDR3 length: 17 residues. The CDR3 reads CASRSRDSPRPYTEAFF. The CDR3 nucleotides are TGTGCAAGTCGCTCTCGGGACAGCCCGAGACCATACACTGAAGCTTTCTTT.

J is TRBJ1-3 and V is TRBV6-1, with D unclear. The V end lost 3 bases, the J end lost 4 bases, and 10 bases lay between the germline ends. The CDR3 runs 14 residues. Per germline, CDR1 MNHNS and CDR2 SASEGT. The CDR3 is CASSDRIVGNTIYF. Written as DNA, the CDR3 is TGTGCCAGCAGTGATCGTATCGTCGGAAACACCATATATTTT.

CDR3 DNA sequence: TGTGCCAGCAGCCCGGGGACAGGGGCCCCTTTCGACGAGCAGTACTTC. Translated: CASSPGTGAPFDEQYF. The V and J genes are TRBV7-2 and TRBJ2-7, with TRBD1 identical over 10 bases. V dropped 5 bases and J dropped 5; count of bases not matched to a gene: 12. The germline CDR1 and CDR2 sequences are SGHTA and FQGNSA. CDR3 length: 16 amino acids.

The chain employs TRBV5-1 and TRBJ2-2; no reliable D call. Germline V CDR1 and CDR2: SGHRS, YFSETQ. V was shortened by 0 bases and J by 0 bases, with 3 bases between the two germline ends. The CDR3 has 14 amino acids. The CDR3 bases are TGCGCCAGCAGCTTGGAGCCGAACACCGGGGAGCTGTTTTTT. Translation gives CASSLEPNTGELFF.

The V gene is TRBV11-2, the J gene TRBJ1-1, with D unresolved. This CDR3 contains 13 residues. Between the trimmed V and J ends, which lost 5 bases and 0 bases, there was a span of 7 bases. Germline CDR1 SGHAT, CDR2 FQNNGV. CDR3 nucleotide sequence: TGTGCCAGCAGCCCTCGGTTGAACACTGAAGCTTTCTTT. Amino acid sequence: CASSPRLNTEAFF.

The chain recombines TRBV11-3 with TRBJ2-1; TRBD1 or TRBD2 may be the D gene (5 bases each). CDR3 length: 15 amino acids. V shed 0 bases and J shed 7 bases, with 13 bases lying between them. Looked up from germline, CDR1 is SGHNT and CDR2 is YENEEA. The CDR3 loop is CASSLDGLEGNEQFF. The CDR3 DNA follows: TGTGCCAGCAGCTTAGACGGCCTCGAGGGGAATGAGCAGTTCTTC.

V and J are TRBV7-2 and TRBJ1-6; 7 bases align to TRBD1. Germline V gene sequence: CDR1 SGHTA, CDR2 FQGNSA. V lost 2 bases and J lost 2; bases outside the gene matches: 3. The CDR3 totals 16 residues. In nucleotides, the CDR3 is TGTGCCAGCAGCTTATCAGGGGGTGCCTATAATTCACCCCTCCACTTT. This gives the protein CASSLSGGAYNSPLHF.

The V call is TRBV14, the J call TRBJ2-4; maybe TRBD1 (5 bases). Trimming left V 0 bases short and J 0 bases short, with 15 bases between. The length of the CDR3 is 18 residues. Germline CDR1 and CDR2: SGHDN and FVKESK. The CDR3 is CASSQDRAGLRAKNIQYF. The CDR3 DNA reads TGTGCCAGCAGCCAAGATCGGGCAGGGCTAAGAGCCAAAAACATTCAGTACTTC.

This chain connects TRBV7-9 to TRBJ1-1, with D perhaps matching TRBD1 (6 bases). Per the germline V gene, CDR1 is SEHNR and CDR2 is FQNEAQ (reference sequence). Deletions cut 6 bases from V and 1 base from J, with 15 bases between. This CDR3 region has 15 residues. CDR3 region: CASRPLQGPNTEAFF. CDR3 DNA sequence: TGTGCCAGCAGACCCCTACAGGGACCGAACACTGAAGCTTTCTTT.

The CDR3 region has the DNA TGTGCCACCAAATGGGTAGACTATGGCTACACCTTC. Its translation is CATKWVDYGYTF. The chain couples TRBV2 to TRBJ1-2; D is unresolved. The CDR3 sequence is 12 residues long. Trimming removed 10 bases at V and 3 bases at J, with 12 bases between. Germline values: CDR1 SNHLY, CDR2 FYNNEI.

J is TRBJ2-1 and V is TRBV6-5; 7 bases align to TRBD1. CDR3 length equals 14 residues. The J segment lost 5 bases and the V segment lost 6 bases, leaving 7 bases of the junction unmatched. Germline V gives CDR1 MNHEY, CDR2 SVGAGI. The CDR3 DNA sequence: TGTGCCAGCAGACAGGGGTCGGGCCACAATGAGCAGTTCTTC. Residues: CASRQGSGHNEQFF.

The CDR3 sequence is CASCISTGELFF. The DNA of the CDR3 is TGTGCCAGCTGCATTAGCACCGGGGAGCTGTTTTTT. This chain links TRBV12-3 or TRBV12-4 with TRBJ2-2; D gene uncertain. V gave up 8 bases and J gave up 4 bases, with 8 bases separating them. The CDR3 has 12 amino acids.

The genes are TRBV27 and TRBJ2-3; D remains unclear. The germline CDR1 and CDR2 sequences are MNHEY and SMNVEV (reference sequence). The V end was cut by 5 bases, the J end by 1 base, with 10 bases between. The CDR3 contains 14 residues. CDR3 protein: CASSLGSGTDTQYF. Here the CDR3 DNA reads TGTGCCAGCAGTCTCGGCAGCGGCACAGATACGCAGTATTTT.

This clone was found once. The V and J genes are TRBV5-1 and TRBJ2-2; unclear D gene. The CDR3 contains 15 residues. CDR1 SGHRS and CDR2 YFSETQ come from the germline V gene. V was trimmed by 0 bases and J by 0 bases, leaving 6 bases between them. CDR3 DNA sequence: TGCGCCAGCAGCTTGGCCGTCACGAACACCGGGGAGCTGTTTTTT. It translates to CASSLAVTNTGELFF.

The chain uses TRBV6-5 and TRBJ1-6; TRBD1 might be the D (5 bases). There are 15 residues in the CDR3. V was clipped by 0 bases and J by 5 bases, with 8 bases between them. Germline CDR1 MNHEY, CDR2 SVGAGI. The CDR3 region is CASSYSQGNNSPLHF. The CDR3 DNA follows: TGTGCCAGCAGTTACTCCCAGGGAAATAATTCACCCCTCCACTTT.

This chain's CDR3 is CASSPRGQATNYGYTF. In DNA, the CDR3 is TGTGCCAGCTCACCGCGAGGACAGGCCACTAACTATGGCTACACCTTC. V is TRBV18 and J is TRBJ1-2, with 7 bases matching TRBD1. Germline V CDR1 and CDR2: KGHSH, LQKENI. The J segment lost 0 bases and the V segment lost 3 bases, leaving 7 bases of the junction unmatched. The CDR3 loop spans 16 amino acids.

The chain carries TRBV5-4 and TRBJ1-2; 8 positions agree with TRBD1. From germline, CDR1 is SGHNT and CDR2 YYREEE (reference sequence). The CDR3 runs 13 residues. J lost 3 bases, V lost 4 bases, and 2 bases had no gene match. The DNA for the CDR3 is TGTGCCAGCAGCACGGACAGGGACTATGGCTACACCTTC. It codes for CASSTDRDYGYTF.

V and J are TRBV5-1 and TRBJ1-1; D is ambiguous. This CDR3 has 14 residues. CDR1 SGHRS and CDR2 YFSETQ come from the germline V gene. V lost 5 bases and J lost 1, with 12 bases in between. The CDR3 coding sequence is TGCGCCAGCAGATCTGTTGGCCAGAACACTGAAGCTTTCTTT. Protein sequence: CASRSVGQNTEAFF.

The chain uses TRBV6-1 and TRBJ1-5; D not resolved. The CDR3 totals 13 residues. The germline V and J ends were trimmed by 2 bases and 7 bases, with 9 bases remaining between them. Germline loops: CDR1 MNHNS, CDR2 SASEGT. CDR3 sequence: CASSESYSQPQHF. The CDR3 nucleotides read TGTGCCAGCAGTGAAAGTTATTCCCAGCCCCAGCATTTT.

The DNA for the CDR3 is TGTGCCAGCAGCTCACAGGGGCGGAACACTGAAGCTTTCTTT. It encodes CASSSQGRNTEAFF. V and J are TRBV7-2 and TRBJ1-1; 7 bases line up with TRBD1. Germline CDR1 reads SGHTA; CDR2 reads FQGNSA. With 4 bases clipped from V and 1 base from J, the junction kept 3 bases outside the gene matches. The CDR3 length is 14 residues. Variable domain in full (rest from reference TRBV7-2 and TRBJ1-1): GAGVSQSPSNKVTEKGKDVELRCDPISGHTALYWYRQSLGQGLEFLIYFQGNSAPDKSGLPSDRFSAERTGGSVSTLTIQRTQQEDSAVYLCASSSQGRNTEAFFGQGTRLTVV.

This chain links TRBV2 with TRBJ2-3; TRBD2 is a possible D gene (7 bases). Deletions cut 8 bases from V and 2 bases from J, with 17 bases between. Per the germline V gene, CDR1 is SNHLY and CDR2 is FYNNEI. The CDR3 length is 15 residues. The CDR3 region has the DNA TGTGCCAGCTCAGGGGAGCTAGCGGTCACAGATACGCAGTATTTT. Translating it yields CASSGELAVTDTQYF.

The CDR3 spells CASSLRVFTSGSYNEQFF. CDR3 coding DNA: TGTGCCAGCAGTTTAAGAGTTTTTACTAGCGGGAGTTACAATGAGCAGTTCTTC. The rearrangement links TRBV27 to TRBJ2-1; 11 bases map to TRBD2. From germline, CDR1 is MNHEY and CDR2 SMNVEV (reference sequence). V was pared by 2 bases and J by 4 bases, with 10 bases of the junction left unmatched. The CDR3 contains 18 residues.

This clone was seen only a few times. CDR3 in amino acids: CAISRDSMNTEAFF. In DNA form, the CDR3 reads TGTGCCATCAGTCGGGACAGCATGAACACTGAAGCTTTCTTT. V and J are TRBV10-3 and TRBJ1-1, with 7 nucleotides matching TRBD1. Germline assignment: CDR1 ENHRY and CDR2 SYGVKD. CDR3 size: 14 residues. Trimming at V came to 5 bases and at J to 0 bases, leaving 3 bases not matched to a gene.

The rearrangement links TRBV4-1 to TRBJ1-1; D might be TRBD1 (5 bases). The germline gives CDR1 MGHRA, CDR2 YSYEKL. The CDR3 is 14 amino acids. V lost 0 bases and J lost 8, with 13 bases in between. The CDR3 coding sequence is TGCGCCAGCAGCCAAGACAGTGTAGGGGCAGAAGCTTTCTTT. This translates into CASSQDSVGAEAFF.

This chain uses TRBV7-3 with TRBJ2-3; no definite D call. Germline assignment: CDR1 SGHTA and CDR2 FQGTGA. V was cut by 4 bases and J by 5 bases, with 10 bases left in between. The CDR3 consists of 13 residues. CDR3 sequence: CASSSLYGDTQYF. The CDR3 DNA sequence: TGTGCCAGCAGCTCCCTATACGGAGATACGCAGTATTTT.

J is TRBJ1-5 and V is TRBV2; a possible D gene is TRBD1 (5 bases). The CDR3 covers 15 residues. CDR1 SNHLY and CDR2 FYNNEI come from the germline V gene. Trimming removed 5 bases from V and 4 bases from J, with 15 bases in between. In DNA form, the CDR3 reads TGTGCCAGCAGTCCCCGGGACCGAGGGAATCAGCCCCAGCATTTT. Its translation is CASSPRDRGNQPQHF.

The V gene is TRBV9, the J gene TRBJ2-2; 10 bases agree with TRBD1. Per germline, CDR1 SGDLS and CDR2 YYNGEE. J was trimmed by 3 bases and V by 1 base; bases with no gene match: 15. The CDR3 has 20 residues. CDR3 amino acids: CASSVSLTGGDEDDTGELFF. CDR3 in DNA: TGTGCCAGCAGCGTATCGTTGACAGGGGGCGATGAGGACGACACCGGGGAGCTGTTTTTT. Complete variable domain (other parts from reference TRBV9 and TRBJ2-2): DSGVTQTPKHLITATGQRVTLRCSPRSGDLSVYWYQQSLDQGLQFLIQYYNGEERAKGNILERFSAQQFPDLHSELNLSSLELGDSALYFCASSVSLTGGDEDDTGELFFGEGSRLTVL.